The next 5 T cell receptor beta chains were all read from a single sample in a study of blood T cell repertoires in COVID-19. Assay used: immunoSEQ multiplex PCR; TCRdb lists only in-frame clones, some missing. The sample holds about 370,000 clones, 80% to 90% seen once. Sequenced sample: PBMCs or T cells enriched from blood (not recorded which). These receptors all stem from a young man who had recovered from COVID-19.

CDR3 residues: CASSSRGGGTVTDTQYF. For the CDR3, the DNA is TGTGCCAGCAGCTCGCGAGGCGGGGGGACTGTCACAGATACGCAGTATTTT. The chain is built from TRBV7-9 and TRBJ2-3; the match to TRBD2 covers 8 bases. Per the germline V gene, CDR1 is SEHNR and CDR2 is FQNEAQ (reference sequence). Trimming at V came to 4 bases and at J to 2 bases, leaving 11 bases not matched to a gene. There are 17 residues in the CDR3.

This clone appeared a single time. The DNA of the CDR3 is TGTGCCAGCAGCTACCTGGGACAGGGGGTTAGTGAAAAACTGTTTTTT. It specifies CASSYLGQGVSEKLFF. This chain joins TRBV7-9 and TRBJ1-4; 11 nucleotides align to TRBD1. Germline CDR1 is SEHNR and CDR2 is FQNEAQ (reference sequence). The CDR3 is made up of 16 amino acids. J was trimmed by 7 bases and V by 4 bases; bases with no gene match: 8.

The rearrangement uses TRBV7-6 and TRBJ2-2; TRBD2 matches 13 bases. Germline V gives CDR1 SGHVS, CDR2 FNYEAQ. The length of the CDR3 is 19 residues. J was trimmed by 6 bases and V by 3 bases; bases with no gene match: 13. Here the CDR3 DNA reads TGTGCCAGCAGCTTCCCCAAACAGACTAGCGGGGGGTCGGCCGGGGAGCTGTTTTTT. Translated, it gives CASSFPKQTSGGSAGELFF.

CDR3: CASSHFSGGNPSYNEQFF. The CDR3, as DNA: TGTGCCAGCAGCCACTTTAGCGGGGGGAATCCCTCCTACAATGAGCAGTTCTTC. The chain employs TRBV11-2 and TRBJ2-1; 10 bases are shared with TRBD2. J gave up 0 bases and V 5 bases, and 10 bases lay outside the gene matches. This CDR3 is 18 amino acids long. Germline V gene sequence: CDR1 SGHAT, CDR2 FQNNGV.

The CDR3, as DNA: TGTGCCAGCACCGCTAGCGGAGGAAGCGAGACCCAGTACTTC. Protein: CASTASGGSETQYF. The J gene is TRBJ2-5, the V gene TRBV27, with 7 bases that match TRBD2. CDR1 is MNHEY and CDR2 is SMNVEV in the germline V gene (reference sequence). Unmatched junction bases numbered 10, after V lost 7 bases and J lost 5 bases. CDR3 length: 14 residues.